Shown below are 5 T cell receptor beta chains from a single sample sequenced in a study of beta chain features in type 1 diabetes (dated by TCRdb to the late 2010s). Study-level results and caveats: A moderate but significant shortening of TCRB CDR3 length was observed in type 1 diabetes patients in all four CD4+ subsets.

The antigens for these receptors are not known. The library was produced with the immunoSEQ multiplex PCR assay. The entire amount of isolated RNA was reverse transcribed using the High Capacity cDNA Reverse Transcription Kit, so the sequenced TCRB transcripts were expressed ones. TCRdb limited this immuneACCESS table to in-frame rearrangements with V and J called. A share of clones is missing; checked studies link under half to unresolved V genes, and the rest is unexplained. Present in this sample are a few hundred thousand clones, around 10% of which were seen just once. The biggest ten clones account for about 0.64% of the sample. Sequencing was carried out using central memory CD4+ T cells from blood. The receptors derive from a man aged 30 to 39 with type 1 diabetes.

This chain joins TRBV2 and TRBJ2-5; D call uncertain. The CDR3 runs 13 residues. V lost 3 bases, J lost 5 bases, and 10 bases lay in between. The V gene's germline CDR1 is SNHLY and CDR2 FYNNEI. The CDR3 DNA sequence: TGTGCCAGCAGTGATATGGTGAGGGAGACCCAGTACTTC. Translation gives CASSDMVRETQYF.

This chain links TRBV6-6 with TRBJ2-3; weak D call: TRBD1 (5 bases). CDR1 MNHNY and CDR2 SVGAGI come from the germline V gene (reference sequence). The CDR3 contains 12 residues. V was shortened by 7 bases and J by 5 bases, with 10 bases between the two germline ends. CDR3 DNA: TGTGCCAGCAACCCAGGGCTAGATACGCAGTATTTT. This encodes CASNPGLDTQYF.

This clone was counted between two and nine times. The V gene is TRBV11-2, the J gene TRBJ2-4; D is possibly TRBD1 or TRBD2 (7 bases each). Germline loops: CDR1 SGHAT, CDR2 FQNNGV. CDR3 length equals 16 residues. V lost 1 base to trimming and J lost 5 bases, with 15 bases between them. The CDR3: CASSLAAGQLQNIQYF. The CDR3, as DNA: TGTGCCAGCAGCTTAGCAGCGGGACAGCTGCAAAACATTCAGTACTTC.

V usage is TRBV7-2 and J usage is TRBJ2-3, with TRBD1 matching 7 bases. The CDR3 has 17 amino acids. Germline V lookup: CDR1 SGHTA, CDR2 FQGNSA. V gave up 6 bases and J gave up 3 bases; unmatched junction bases: 15. The CDR3 protein is CASRFSVQDRRTDTQYF. The DNA of the CDR3 is TGTGCCAGCAGGTTCTCGGTCCAGGACAGGAGGACAGATACGCAGTATTTT.

The chain is built from TRBV28 and TRBJ2-1, with 7 bases fitting TRBD2. This CDR3 comprises 13 residues. Germline values: CDR1 MDHEN, CDR2 SYDVKM. V dropped 7 bases and J dropped 8; count of bases not matched to a gene: 8. The CDR3, as DNA: TGTGCCAGCAATGGCGGGAGTGACGATGAGCAGTTCTTC. This encodes CASNGGSDDEQFF.